The sequence of this TCR beta chain was determined in a study of cytomegalovirus exposure and HLA in healthy donors. Findings of the study overall: Most sequenced TCRs were rare (though some public TCRs occurred in many donors). Subsequent analysis revealed that first-cohort TCR clusters tended to co-occur in the 110 or so validation repertoires. Reports showed the classifier diagnosing cytomegalovirus status with high specificity and sensitivity.

The donors were in the roughly 130-subject validation cohort; that cohort was separate from the roughly 700-subject first cohort. Measured with immunoSEQ multiplex PCR; TCRdb has only the in-frame clones, and not every one. This table has about 180,000 clones, roughly 89% appearing once. Germline V CDR1 and CDR2: SGHDT, YYEEEE. The V segment lost 4 bases and the J segment 7 bases; nucleotides outside the gene matches: 13. The CDR3 is 16 amino acids. In its sample, this clone was seen once. Its antigen is unknown. The TCR sequence derives from a woman aged 25 to 39 in good health and CMV-seronegative. Material for sequencing was PBMCs. The genes are TRBV5-6 and TRBJ2-2, with TRBD1 identical over 7 bases. Here the CDR3 reads CASSRATGVGHGELFF. CDR3 in DNA: TGTGCCAGCAGCCGGGCAACAGGGGTAGGGCACGGGGAGCTGTTTTTT.